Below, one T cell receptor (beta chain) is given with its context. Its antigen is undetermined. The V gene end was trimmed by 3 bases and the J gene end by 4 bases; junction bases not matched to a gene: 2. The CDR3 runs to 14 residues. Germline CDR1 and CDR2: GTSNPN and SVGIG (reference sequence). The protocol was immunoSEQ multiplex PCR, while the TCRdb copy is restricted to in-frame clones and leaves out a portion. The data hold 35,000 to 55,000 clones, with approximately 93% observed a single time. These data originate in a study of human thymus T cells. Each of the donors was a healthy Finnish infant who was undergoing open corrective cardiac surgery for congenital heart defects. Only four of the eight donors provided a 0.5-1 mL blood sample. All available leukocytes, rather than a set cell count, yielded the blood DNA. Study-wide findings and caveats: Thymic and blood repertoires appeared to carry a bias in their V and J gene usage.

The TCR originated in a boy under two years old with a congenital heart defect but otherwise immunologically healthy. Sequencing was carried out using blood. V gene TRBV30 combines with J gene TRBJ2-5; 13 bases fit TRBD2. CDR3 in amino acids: CAWRGLAGIETQYF. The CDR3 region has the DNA TGTGCCTGGAGGGGACTAGCGGGGATAGAGACCCAGTACTTC. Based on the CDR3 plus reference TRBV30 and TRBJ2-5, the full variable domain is SQTIHQWPATLVQPVGSPLSLECTVEGTSNPNLYWYRQAAGRGLQLLFYSVGIGQISSEVPQNLSASRPQDRQFILSSKKLLLSDSGFYLCAWRGLAGIETQYFGPGTRLLVL.